One sample yielded the 19 T cell receptor beta chains listed below, sequenced in a study of blood T cell repertoires in COVID-19. Produced via immunoSEQ multiplex PCR; TCRdb's table is partial and in-frame only. The table shows some 200,000 clones, with around 89% occurring only once. Sequenced sample: peripheral blood. Every receptor here comes from a woman between 40 and 55 years old with acute or convalescent COVID-19.

This clone was observed once. DNA for the CDR3: TGCGCCAGCAGCCAAATGGGGATAGGGACTAGCGGGGATTACAATGAGCAGTTCTTC. Its protein product is CASSQMGIGTSGDYNEQFF. The chain uses TRBV4-1 and TRBJ2-1; TRBD2 matches 13 bases. Germline loops: CDR1 MGHRA, CDR2 YSYEKL. J was trimmed by 4 bases and V by 2 bases; bases with no gene match: 11. CDR3 length: 19 amino acids.

The rearrangement links TRBV24-1 to TRBJ2-2, with D uncertain. The germline V gene has CDR1 KGHDR and CDR2 SFDVKD. This CDR3 has 14 residues. Trimming left V 6 bases short and J 5 bases short, with 12 bases between. CDR3: CATSSTSVTGELFF. For the CDR3, the DNA is TGTGCCACCAGTAGTACCTCGGTAACCGGGGAGCTGTTTTTT.

The table lists this clone with a count of one. This chain connects TRBV7-3 to TRBJ1-1; the D is unclear. Trimming removed 1 base at V and 0 bases at J, with 9 bases between. Per the germline V gene, CDR1 is SGHTA and CDR2 is FQGTGA. CDR3 length equals 15 residues. Here the CDR3 DNA reads TGTGCCAGCAGCTTAATAGGTCAGGTGAACACTGAAGCTTTCTTT. The encoded protein is CASSLIGQVNTEAFF.

The chain is built from TRBV3-1 (or the pseudogene TRBV3-2) and TRBJ1-1; D call uncertain. Germline values: CDR1 LGHDT, CDR2 YNNKEL (reference sequence). Trimming took 4 bases from V and 4 from J, leaving 13 bases between them. This CDR3 spans 14 amino acids. CDR3 amino acids: CASSLGLPGTEAFF. CDR3 nucleotides: TGTGCCAGCAGCCTCGGACTCCCGGGCACTGAAGCTTTCTTT.

The genes are TRBV9 and TRBJ2-3; 10 bases are a match to TRBD2. The CDR3 consists of 16 residues. Germline-derived CDR1 and CDR2 are SGDLS and YYNGEE. With 3 bases clipped from V and 4 bases from J, the junction kept 8 bases outside the gene matches. CDR3 nucleotide sequence: TGTGCCAGCAGCGAGGAGAGCGGGGGGGCTGCAGATACGCAGTATTTT. Residues: CASSEESGGAADTQYF.

The J gene is TRBJ1-2, the V gene TRBV30; 9 bases match TRBD1. The V and J ends lost 2 bases and 2 bases, in that order; junction bases with no gene match: 3. The CDR3 is made up of 14 amino acids. Germline loops: CDR1 GTSNPN, CDR2 SVGIG (reference sequence). Written as DNA, the CDR3 is TGTGCCTGGAGTCCAGGGACAGGGAACTATGGCTACACCTTC. It specifies CAWSPGTGNYGYTF.

The gene calls are TRBV7-2 and TRBJ2-1; 8 nucleotides match TRBD2. CDR1 is SGHTA, CDR2 FQGNSA, per germline. This CDR3 has 16 residues. V shed 6 bases and J 0 bases; nucleotides not matched to a gene: 7. CDR3 sequence: CASRTTSDSSYNEQFF. CDR3 nucleotide sequence: TGTGCCAGCAGAACGACTAGCGACAGCTCCTACAATGAGCAGTTCTTC.

The rearrangement uses TRBV6-5 and TRBJ1-2; D possibly corresponds to TRBD1 (6 bases). Trimming took 5 bases from V and 4 from J, leaving 17 bases between them. Germline lookup yields CDR1 MNHEY and CDR2 SVGAGI. There are 15 residues in the CDR3. CDR3 DNA sequence: TGTGCCAGCAGTAGACCCGCGGGGGCCACCTATGGCTACACCTTC. This encodes CASSRPAGATYGYTF.

This clone showed up just once. This chain joins TRBV11-2 and TRBJ2-4; tentatively, D is TRBD2 (5 bases). From germline, CDR1 is SGHAT and CDR2 FQNNGV. This CDR3 spans 19 amino acids. Trimming removed 4 bases at V and 0 bases at J, with 22 bases between. The CDR3 bases are TGTGCCAGCAGCTGGGGAGAAGCCTCTCCAACCCTAGCCAAAAACATTCAGTACTTC. Residues: CASSWGEASPTLAKNIQYF.

This clone has more than one count but fewer than ten. This chain uses TRBV4-1 with TRBJ1-2; maybe TRBD1 (5 bases). CDR1 MGHRA and CDR2 YSYEKL come from the germline V gene. Deletions cut 0 bases from V and 1 base from J, with 9 bases between. The CDR3 runs to 15 residues. CDR3 sequence (DNA): TGCGCCAGCAGCCAAGACGGGGGGAATAACTATGGCTACACCTTC. Translation gives CASSQDGGNNYGYTF.

The sample holds a few counts of this clone. The rearrangement uses TRBV19 and TRBJ1-5; D gene ambiguous. The V end lost 4 bases, the J end lost 0 bases, and 13 bases lay between the germline ends. CDR1 and CDR2 from the germline V gene are LNHDA and SQIVND (reference sequence). CDR3 length equals 16 residues. The CDR3 region is CASSTTWAGSNQPQHF. The DNA for the CDR3 is TGTGCCAGTAGTACCACCTGGGCGGGTAGCAATCAGCCCCAGCATTTT.

V gene TRBV14 combines with J gene TRBJ2-1; a possible D gene is TRBD2 (5 bases). Germline loops: CDR1 SGHDN, CDR2 FVKESK. The CDR3 is 16 amino acids. Deletions cut 0 bases from V and 4 bases from J, with 13 bases between. This CDR3 is CASSQDGLTKYNEQFF. The CDR3 DNA reads TGTGCCAGCAGCCAAGACGGACTGACCAAATACAATGAGCAGTTCTTC.

J is TRBJ2-1 and V is TRBV5-1, with unresolved D. There are 12 residues in the CDR3. The germline V gene encodes CDR1 SGHRS and CDR2 YFSETQ. The V end was cut by 2 bases, the J end by 5 bases, with 5 bases between. The CDR3 nucleotides are TGCGCCAGCAGCTTCAACAACAATGAGCAGTTCTTC. Protein product: CASSFNNNEQFF.

This chain joins TRBV6-2 or TRBV6-3 and TRBJ1-1; 9 nucleotides align to TRBD1. This CDR3 has 14 amino acids. V lost 4 bases to trimming and J lost 5 bases; unmatched junction nucleotides: 5. The germline CDR1 and CDR2 sequences are MNHEY and SVGEGT. The CDR3 coding sequence is TGTGCCAGCAGTTCAGGGACAGGGAAAACTGAAGCTTTCTTT. Translation gives CASSSGTGKTEAFF.

This clone was found many times. The chain couples TRBV27 to TRBJ1-2; TRBD1 agrees at 10 bases. The CDR3 is made up of 18 amino acids. Germline V gives CDR1 MNHEY, CDR2 SMNVEV (reference sequence). With 5 bases clipped from V and 2 bases from J, the junction kept 14 bases outside the gene matches. The CDR3 sequence: CASSPLTTGGDPNYGYTF. The CDR3 coding sequence is TGTGCCAGCAGTCCACTGACGACAGGGGGCGATCCCAACTATGGCTACACCTTC.

The chain couples TRBV25-1 to TRBJ1-4; TRBD1 aligns across 11 bases. Unmatched junction bases numbered 4, after V lost 3 bases and J lost 7 bases. Germline lookup yields CDR1 MGHDK and CDR2 SYGVNS. The CDR3 has 15 residues. Written as DNA, the CDR3 is TGTGCCAGCAGTGATCCCGGGACAGGGGGTGAAAAACTGTTTTTT. Amino acid sequence: CASSDPGTGGEKLFF.

The chain uses TRBV2 and TRBJ1-1, with no clear D. Per germline, CDR1 SNHLY and CDR2 FYNNEI. V dropped 10 bases and J dropped 1 base, with 7 bases sitting between them. There are 11 residues in the CDR3. CDR3 loop: CATTRNTEAFF. The CDR3 DNA sequence: TGTGCCACGACAAGGAACACTGAAGCTTTCTTT.

The rearrangement uses TRBV2 and TRBJ1-1; D possibly corresponds to TRBD1 (6 bases). V was pared by 5 bases and J by 5 bases, with 15 bases between. The CDR3 totals 14 residues. Germline loops: CDR1 SNHLY, CDR2 FYNNEI. The CDR3 coding sequence is TGTGCCAGCAGTCCTGGGACCACAGGGACTGAAGCTTTCTTT. Amino acid sequence: CASSPGTTGTEAFF.

The gene calls are TRBV24-1 and TRBJ1-5; D ambiguous. CDR1 is KGHDR, CDR2 SFDVKD, per germline. V gave up 5 bases and J gave up 6 bases, with 10 bases separating them. The length of the CDR3 is 13 residues. CDR3 sequence: CATSGGRFQPQHF. The CDR3 nucleotides are TGTGCCACCAGTGGCGGGCGGTTTCAGCCCCAGCATTTT.